The 20 T cell receptor beta chains below come from one sample, sequenced in a study of cytomegalovirus exposure and HLA in healthy donors. The PCR used 60 Vbeta and 13 Jbeta primers. Produced via immunoSEQ multiplex PCR; TCRdb's table is partial and in-frame only. Altogether approximately 180,000 clones are present, 70% to 80% being singletons, with the ten largest covering 1.5% to 2%. Sequenced: PBMCs. These TCRs come from a woman aged 45-59 years in good health and CMV-seronegative.

The V call is TRBV4-3, the J call TRBJ2-2; possible D gene TRBD1, 6 bases. V shed 0 bases and J shed 3 bases, with 8 bases lying between them. Looked up from germline, CDR1 is LGHNA and CDR2 is YSLEER. The CDR3 has 15 amino acids. The CDR3 sequence is CASSQDRGDTGELFF. The CDR3 nucleotides read TGCGCCAGCAGCCAAGACAGGGGCGACACCGGGGAGCTGTTTTTT.

V usage is TRBV18 and J usage is TRBJ1-6, with 7 bases aligning to TRBD1. CDR1 and CDR2 (germline): KGHSH, LQKENI. This CDR3 is 17 amino acids long. V lost 2 bases and J lost 12; bases outside the gene matches: 16. The CDR3 DNA is TGTGCCAGCTCACCAAGGACCGGGACAGTGAACGTAGGACCCCTCCACTTT. Amino acid sequence: CASSPRTGTVNVGPLHF. Using reference TRBV18 and TRBJ1-6 for the parts outside the CDR3, the full variable domain is NAGVMQNPRHLVRRRGQEARLRCSPMKGHSHVYWYRQLPEEGLKFMVYLQKENIIDESGMPKERFSAEFPKEGPSILRIQQVVRGDSAAYFCASSPRTGTVNVGPLHFGNGTRLTVT.

This chain links TRBV7-9 with TRBJ1-2; 10 positions agree with TRBD1. The germline V gene encodes CDR1 SEHNR and CDR2 FQNEAQ (reference sequence). After removal of 5 bases from V and 3 bases from J, the junction contained 6 bases not matched to a gene. This CDR3 comprises 15 residues. The CDR3 loop is CASSPKTGGDYGYTF. In DNA, the CDR3 is TGTGCCAGCAGCCCCAAGACAGGGGGCGACTATGGCTACACCTTC.

A single count supports this clone. J is TRBJ2-2 and V is TRBV30; D gene ambiguous. This CDR3 contains 13 residues. The germline V and J ends were trimmed by 1 base and 1 base, with 4 bases remaining between them. Germline-derived CDR1 and CDR2 are GTSNPN and SVGIG (reference sequence). CDR3 sequence reads: CAWSAQNTGELFF. In DNA form, the CDR3 reads TGTGCCTGGAGTGCCCAGAACACCGGGGAGCTGTTTTTT.

The rearrangement links TRBV6-6 to TRBJ1-4; no clear D gene. This CDR3 contains 16 residues. Trimming shortened V by 2 bases and J by 0 bases, and 10 bases separated the two germline ends. CDR1 is MNHNY and CDR2 is SVGAGI in the germline V gene (reference sequence). CDR3 sequence (DNA): TGTGCCAGCAGTTACGCAGGCCCTGCAACTAATGAAAAACTGTTTTTT. Encoded protein: CASSYAGPATNEKLFF.

Only a few counts were recorded for this clone. The sample has other DNA sequences that encode this CDR3 too. The J gene is TRBJ1-2, the V gene TRBV15, with 7 positions matching TRBD1. Looked up from germline, CDR1 is LNHNV and CDR2 is YYDKDF (reference sequence). Trimming at V came to 0 bases and at J to 2 bases, leaving 0 bases not matched to a gene. The CDR3 is 14 residues long. The CDR3 sequence: CATSRDRGNYGYTF. The CDR3 coding sequence is TGTGCCACCAGCAGAGACAGGGGGAACTATGGCTACACCTTC.

The chain carries TRBV27 and TRBJ2-7; 7 bases are shared with TRBD2. This CDR3 is built from 14 residues. J lost 5 bases, V lost 2 bases, and 6 bases had no gene match. The germline CDR1 and CDR2 sequences are MNHEY and SMNVEV (reference sequence). The CDR3, as DNA: TGTGCCAGCAGTTTAATGTCAGGGAGGGACGAGCAGTACTTC. Protein sequence: CASSLMSGRDEQYF.

The CDR3 DNA sequence: TGTGCCAGCAGTCCACTAGCGGGAGAATACTACGAGCAGTACTTC. It yields the protein CASSPLAGEYYEQYF. The chain carries TRBV6-5 and TRBJ2-7, with 11 bases matching TRBD2. V shed 5 bases, J shed 3 bases, and the junction held 6 bases outside the gene matches. CDR1 and CDR2 from the germline V gene are MNHEY and SVGAGI. This CDR3 has 15 amino acids.

The chain uses TRBV11-1 and TRBJ2-3; the match to TRBD2 covers 7 bases. Germline V gene lookup returns CDR1 SGHAT and CDR2 FQDESV (reference sequence). The CDR3 sequence is 13 residues long. Unmatched junction bases numbered 2, after V lost 0 bases and J lost 8 bases. CDR3 region: CASSLAGGATQYF. The CDR3, as DNA: TGTGCCAGCAGCTTAGCGGGAGGGGCTACGCAGTATTTT.

This clone occurred once. The CDR3 here is CASSLAGGNRATEAFF. Written as DNA, the CDR3 is TGTGCCAGCAGTTTAGCAGGGGGCAACCGGGCCACTGAAGCTTTCTTT. The chain employs TRBV27 and TRBJ1-1; TRBD1 matches 8 bases. This CDR3 spans 16 amino acids. Germline V gene sequence: CDR1 MNHEY, CDR2 SMNVEV (reference sequence). V gave up 2 bases and J gave up 4 bases; unmatched junction bases: 9.

This chain links TRBV5-6 with TRBJ2-3; the match to TRBD1 covers 10 bases. In germline, CDR1 is SGHDT, CDR2 YYEEEE. The CDR3 covers 17 residues. V lost 1 base to trimming and J lost 0 bases; unmatched junction nucleotides: 5. Written as DNA, the CDR3 is TGTGCCAGCAGCTTGATGGGACAGGGGTTGAGCACAGATACGCAGTATTTT. Its protein product is CASSLMGQGLSTDTQYF.

This clone came up a few times. CDR3 residues: CASGLFPSGWGNTEAFF. The CDR3 region has the DNA TGTGCTAGTGGTTTATTCCCGTCGGGGTGGGGGAACACTGAAGCTTTCTTT. This chain joins TRBV12-5 and TRBJ1-1; D remains unclear. Germline CDR1 LGHNT, CDR2 FRNRAP. Trimming removed 3 bases at V and 1 base at J, with 18 bases between. The CDR3 sequence is 17 residues long.

V and J are TRBV6-5 and TRBJ1-2; no reliable D call. V lost 4 bases and J 1 base, leaving 4 bases between the germline ends. Per germline, CDR1 MNHEY and CDR2 SVGAGI. This CDR3 has 12 amino acids. CDR3 coding DNA: TGTGCCAGCAGTTTTAATAACTATGGCTACACCTTC. It is translated as CASSFNNYGYTF.

The genes are TRBV5-5 and TRBJ2-3, with 8 bases identical to TRBD1. Germline CDR1 reads SGHKS; CDR2 reads YYEKEE (reference sequence). This CDR3 region has 17 residues. Trimming cost V 0 bases and J 3 bases; bases outside gene matches: 9. CDR3 region: CASSLATRDRMTDTQYF. The CDR3, as DNA: TGTGCCAGCAGCTTGGCAACCCGGGACAGGATGACAGATACGCAGTATTTT.

The chain recombines TRBV6-6 with TRBJ1-1; TRBD1 matches 8 bases. Germline trimming cut 6 bases from V and 3 bases from J; bases unmatched to any gene: 6. The CDR3 is 14 amino acids. Germline CDR1 and CDR2: MNHNY and SVGAGI (reference sequence). For the CDR3, the DNA is TGTGCCAGCAGACCAGGGGGCAAGGACACTGAAGCTTTCTTT. Its translation: CASRPGGKDTEAFF.

The J gene is TRBJ2-4, the V gene TRBV9; D is possibly TRBD2 (5 bases). Trimming stripped 4 bases from V and 6 bases from J, with 17 bases between. CDR3 length: 15 amino acids. CDR1 and CDR2 (germline): SGDLS, YYNGEE. CDR3 DNA sequence: TGTGCCAGCAGCCCCCCATACGGGGAACGAAACATTCAGTACTTC. Amino acids: CASSPPYGERNIQYF.

The V call is TRBV7-2, the J call TRBJ1-2; D gene ambiguous. The CDR3 sequence is 15 residues long. The ends were cut back, 4 bases at V and 6 bases at J, with 18 bases in the middle. Looked up from germline, CDR1 is SGHTA and CDR2 is FQGNSA. The CDR3 DNA reads TGTGCCAGCAGCTCCTCGTCGGACCGGGATCATGGCTACACCTTC. Protein sequence: CASSSSSDRDHGYTF. Full variable domain (outside the CDR3, taken from reference TRBV7-2 and TRBJ1-2): GAGVSQSPSNKVTEKGKDVELRCDPISGHTALYWYRQSLGQGLEFLIYFQGNSAPDKSGLPSDRFSAERTGGSVSTLTIQRTQQEDSAVYLCASSSSSDRDHGYTFGSGTRLTVV.

The gene calls are TRBV7-2 and TRBJ1-5; perhaps TRBD1 as D (6 bases). Trimming shortened V by 6 bases and J by 8 bases, and 23 bases separated the two germline ends. The CDR3 runs to 16 residues. Germline lookup yields CDR1 SGHTA and CDR2 FQGNSA. Here the CDR3 reads CASSIGAGEGFKPQHF. As DNA, the CDR3 is TGTGCCAGCAGTATTGGGGCAGGGGAAGGGTTCAAGCCCCAGCATTTT.

This clone was detected only once. One end of the junction fails to match germline, which may point to a read error. The chain has TRBV7-6 and TRBJ2-1; 7 positions agree with TRBD1. The CDR3 runs to 15 residues. Germline V gene sequence: CDR1 SGHVS, CDR2 FNYEAQ. The CDR3 nucleotides are TGTGCCAGCAGTTTAGTTTACAGGGGATACAATGAGCAGTTCTTC. It specifies CASSLVYRGYNEQFF.

The V gene is TRBV14, the J gene TRBJ2-3; the D gene is possibly TRBD1 (5 bases). V shed 3 bases and J shed 9 bases, with 13 bases lying between them. The CDR3 length is 13 residues. Germline V gene lookup returns CDR1 SGHDN and CDR2 FVKESK. DNA for the CDR3: TGTGCCAGCAGCCAGGGGTTCAGGGTGACGCAGTATTTT. Amino acid sequence: CASSQGFRVTQYF.